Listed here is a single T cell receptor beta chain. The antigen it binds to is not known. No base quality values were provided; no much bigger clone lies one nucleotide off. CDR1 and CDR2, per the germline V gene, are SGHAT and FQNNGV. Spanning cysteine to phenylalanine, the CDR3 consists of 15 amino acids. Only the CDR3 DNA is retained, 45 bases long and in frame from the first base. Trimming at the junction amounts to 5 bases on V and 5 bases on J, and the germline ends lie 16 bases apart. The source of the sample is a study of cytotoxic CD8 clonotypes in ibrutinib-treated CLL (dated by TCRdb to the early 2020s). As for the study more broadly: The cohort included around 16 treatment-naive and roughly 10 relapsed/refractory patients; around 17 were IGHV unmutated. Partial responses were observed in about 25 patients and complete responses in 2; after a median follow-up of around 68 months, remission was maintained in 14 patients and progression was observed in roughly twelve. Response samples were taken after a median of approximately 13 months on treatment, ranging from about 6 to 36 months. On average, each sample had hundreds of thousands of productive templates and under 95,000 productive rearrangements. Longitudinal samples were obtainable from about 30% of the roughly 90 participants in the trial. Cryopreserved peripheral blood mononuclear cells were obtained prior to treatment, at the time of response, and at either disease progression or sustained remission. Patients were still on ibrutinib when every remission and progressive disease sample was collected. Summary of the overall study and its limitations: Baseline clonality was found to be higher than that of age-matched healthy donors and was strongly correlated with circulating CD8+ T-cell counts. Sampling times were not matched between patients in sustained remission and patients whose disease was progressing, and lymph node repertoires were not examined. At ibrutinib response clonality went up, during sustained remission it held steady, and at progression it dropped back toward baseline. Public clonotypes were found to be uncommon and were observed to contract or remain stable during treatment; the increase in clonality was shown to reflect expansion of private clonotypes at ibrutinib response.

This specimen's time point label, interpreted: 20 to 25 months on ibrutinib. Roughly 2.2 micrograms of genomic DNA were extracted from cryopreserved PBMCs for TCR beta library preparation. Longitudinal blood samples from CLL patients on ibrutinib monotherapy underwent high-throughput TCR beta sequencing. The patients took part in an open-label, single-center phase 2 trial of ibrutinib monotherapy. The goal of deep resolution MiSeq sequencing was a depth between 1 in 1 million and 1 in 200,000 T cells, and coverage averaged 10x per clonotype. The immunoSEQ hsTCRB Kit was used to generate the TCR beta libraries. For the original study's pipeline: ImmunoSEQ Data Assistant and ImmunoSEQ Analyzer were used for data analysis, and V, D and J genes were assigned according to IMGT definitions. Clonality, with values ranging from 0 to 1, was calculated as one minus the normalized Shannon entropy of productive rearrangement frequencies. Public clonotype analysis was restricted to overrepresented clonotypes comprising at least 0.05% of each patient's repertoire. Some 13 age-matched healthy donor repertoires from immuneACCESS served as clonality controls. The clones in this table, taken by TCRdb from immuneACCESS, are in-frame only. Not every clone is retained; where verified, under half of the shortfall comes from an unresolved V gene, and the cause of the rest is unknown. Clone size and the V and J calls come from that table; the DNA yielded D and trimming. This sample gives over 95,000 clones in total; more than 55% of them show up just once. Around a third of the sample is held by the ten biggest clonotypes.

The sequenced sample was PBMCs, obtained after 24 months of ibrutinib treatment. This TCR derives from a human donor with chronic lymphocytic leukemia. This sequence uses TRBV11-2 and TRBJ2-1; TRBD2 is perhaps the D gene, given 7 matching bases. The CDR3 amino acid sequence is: CASSKGGQRNNEQFF. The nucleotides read TGTGCCAGCAGCAAGGGGGGGCAGAGAAACAATGAGCAGTTCTTC.